This T cell receptor beta chain was observed in a study of blood T cells in healthy people across ages. This clonotype was observed a few times. Its antigen is undetermined. The CDR3 is 14 amino acids. The germline CDR1 and CDR2 sequences are MNHEY and SMNVEV (reference sequence). Trimming left V 3 bases short and J 0 bases short, with 9 bases between. Study outcomes and limitations: Those diversity estimates obtained from one million T cells were thought to be underestimates. Across the age range, TCR beta diversity per million T cells fell in a roughly linear way.

Next came a second PCR, run for roughly 6 to 11 cycles, which used a sample-barcoded 5' primer along with a J-beta primer mix. MiXCR was run by TCRdb on the 5' RACE reads, yielding one entry per CDR3 protein. The data contain 1.5 million to 2 million distinct CDR3 sequences, roughly two fifths of them singletons. The receptor was isolated from a human donor in good health. The chain combines TRBV27 with TRBJ2-7, with D unclear. The sequencing sample was made of blood. In nucleotides, the CDR3 is TGTGCCAGCAGTTTCCAGCAAAGCTCCTACGAGCAGTACTTC. It encodes CASSFQQSSYEQYF.